The 31 T cell receptor beta chains listed next were all sequenced from one sample in a study of T cells expressing NK-cell markers. Reprocessing the 5' RACE reads, TCRdb reports a single entry for every CDR3 protein and omits DNA. The sample includes under 500,000 distinct CDR3 sequences. Material for sequencing was blood T cells: a sorted CD56 or NKG2C T cell subset, CD4+ or CD8+ T cells, or bulk PBMC T cells (not recorded which). The receptors stem from a woman between 18 and 75 years old in good health.

This chain links TRBV7-9 with TRBJ2-1. CDR3 length: 12 amino acids. The germline gives CDR1 SEHNR, CDR2 FQNEAQ (reference sequence). CDR3 residues: CASSLSGNEQFF.

Here the CDR3 reads CAWQGDSGGSYEQYF. V gene TRBV30 combines with J gene TRBJ2-7; TCRdb designates TRBD1, a call that cannot be tested without DNA. CDR1 is GTSNPN and CDR2 is SVGIG in the germline V gene (reference sequence). CDR3 length equals 15 residues.

The gene calls are TRBV10-3 and TRBJ2-3; the D call from TCRdb, TRBD2, cannot be confirmed without DNA. The length of the CDR3 is 13 residues. Germline-derived CDR1 and CDR2 are ENHRY and SYGVKD. This CDR3 reads CAVGTSGRASQYF.

The chain has TRBV5-1 and TRBJ1-2. The CDR3 runs to 17 residues. CDR1 SGHRS and CDR2 YFSETQ come from the germline V gene. The CDR3 spells CASSPLSGGQKRYGYTF.

The V call is TRBV25-1, the J call TRBJ2-3; TCRdb reports TRBD2, a call that lacks DNA to check it against. This CDR3 is built from 11 residues. Germline CDR1 is MGHDK and CDR2 is SYGVNS. CDR3 sequence: CASSRAGTQYF.

The rearrangement uses TRBV10-3 and TRBJ2-2; TCRdb indicates TRBD1, and absent DNA this call remains unverified. Germline-derived CDR1 and CDR2 are ENHRY and SYGVKD. The CDR3 is 17 amino acids. The CDR3 loop reads CAAGPKGRGIWDGELFF.

The V call is TRBV12-3 or TRBV12-4, the J call TRBJ2-7. The CDR3 has 14 amino acids. This chain's CDR3 is CASSLVQGTYEQYF.

The V and J genes are TRBV2 and TRBJ2-2; TCRdb lists TRBD2, though no DNA is available to test this call. This CDR3 region has 16 residues. The germline CDR1 and CDR2 sequences are SNHLY and FYNNEI. The CDR3 protein is CASSEAEARGPGELFF.

V gene TRBV7-9 combines with J gene TRBJ2-1; TCRdb's D call, TRBD1, is unchecked because there is no DNA. Germline lookup yields CDR1 SEHNR and CDR2 FQNEAQ (reference sequence). This CDR3 has 16 residues. This CDR3 reads CASSPPSRGAYNEQFF.

The CDR3 reads CASSLVGQGGNTGELFF. The chain couples TRBV7-2 to TRBJ2-2; as DNA is missing, the TRBD1 call by TCRdb cannot be tested. Germline CDR1 SGHTA, CDR2 FQGNSA. This CDR3 comprises 17 residues.

This chain joins TRBV7-8 and TRBJ2-1; the TRBD1 assignment by TCRdb is unverifiable without DNA. The CDR3 has 17 amino acids. CDR1 and CDR2 (germline): SGHVS, FQNEAQ. The chain's CDR3 is CASSVRQGSSSYNEQFF.

The rearrangement joins TRBV20-1 to TRBJ2-7; with no DNA, the TCRdb D assignment of TRBD1 cannot be verified. The CDR3 covers 13 residues. CDR1 DFQATT and CDR2 SNEGSKA come from the germline V gene (reference sequence). The CDR3: CSVPTGTSYEQYF.

The chain carries TRBV5-1 and TRBJ1-1. In germline, CDR1 is SGHRS, CDR2 YFSETQ. The CDR3 is 14 amino acids. The CDR3 region is CASTKGGKNTEAFF.

The chain carries TRBV24-1 and TRBJ2-5; TCRdb picks TRBD2, but there is no DNA to check that call. Germline V CDR1 and CDR2: KGHDR, SFDVKD. The length of the CDR3 is 12 residues. This CDR3 is CAIADFSETQYF.

The rearrangement uses TRBV7-6 and TRBJ2-5; TCRdb's D call of TRBD2 is untestable without DNA. Germline CDR1 reads SGHVS; CDR2 reads FNYEAQ. The CDR3 has 13 residues. The CDR3 is CASRPTIQETQYF.

The chain carries TRBV7-2 and TRBJ1-6; lacking DNA, the TRBD1 call made by TCRdb goes unchecked. The length of the CDR3 is 15 residues. Germline CDR1 is SGHTA and CDR2 is FQGNSA. CDR3 region: CASSSSTGANSPLHF.

The rearrangement joins TRBV27 to TRBJ2-3; checking the TCRdb D call of TRBD2 is not possible without DNA. CDR1 MNHEY and CDR2 SMNVEV come from the germline V gene (reference sequence). The CDR3 contains 15 residues. This CDR3 reads CASTEGGTAPDTQYF.

V is TRBV30 and J is TRBJ2-3; as DNA is missing, the TRBD2 call by TCRdb cannot be tested. The CDR3 contains 11 residues. Germline values: CDR1 GTSNPN, CDR2 SVGIG (reference sequence). The CDR3 here is CAWRGQGTQYF.

This chain joins TRBV24-1 and TRBJ2-1; without DNA, the TCRdb call of TRBD2 cannot be checked. The CDR3 is 16 residues long. Germline-derived CDR1 and CDR2 are KGHDR and SFDVKD. The CDR3: CATSDLRAGGHNEQFF.

This chain connects TRBV7-3 to TRBJ2-1; TCRdb gives TRBD2 as the D gene, but with no DNA this cannot be confirmed. This CDR3 comprises 17 residues. Germline loops: CDR1 SGHTA, CDR2 FQGTGA. The CDR3 here is CASSSVGTSGNLNEQFF.

This chain uses TRBV11-2 with TRBJ2-1; the D call from TCRdb, TRBD1, cannot be confirmed without DNA. The CDR3 length is 14 residues. Germline V gene data show CDR1 as SGHAT and CDR2 as FQNNGV. CDR3 region: CASSGRGPYNEQFF. Drawing the rest from reference TRBV11-2 and TRBJ2-1, the complete variable domain is EAGVAQSPRYKIIEKRQSVAFWCNPISGHATLYWYQQILGQGPKLLIQFQNNGVVDDSQLPKDRFSAERLKGVDSTLKIQPAKLEDSAVYLCASSGRGPYNEQFFGPGTRLTVL.

V gene TRBV12-3 or TRBV12-4 combines with J gene TRBJ2-2; checking the TCRdb D call of TRBD2 is not possible without DNA. The CDR3 spans 15 residues. This chain's CDR3 is CASSIGGGGTGELFF.

V and J are TRBV20-1 and TRBJ1-5. The CDR3 runs 16 residues. CDR1 is DFQATT, CDR2 SNEGSKA, per germline (reference sequence). CDR3 loop: CSARDRARSGRAPQHF.

The chain has TRBV5-1 and TRBJ2-1. Germline CDR1 is SGHRS and CDR2 is YFSETQ. The CDR3 runs to 13 residues. The CDR3 reads CASSFPLAGEQFF.

The chain recombines TRBV14 with TRBJ2-1. Germline V gene sequence: CDR1 SGHDN, CDR2 FVKESK. This CDR3 region has 16 residues. The CDR3 loop is CASSQKYLSSYNEQFF.

This sequence joins TRBV7-3 and TRBJ2-5; TCRdb proposes TRBD2, but this gene call is untestable without DNA. This CDR3 has 14 residues. CDR1 is SGHTA, CDR2 FQGTGA, per germline. The CDR3 protein is CASSRVASEETQYF.

CDR3: CASSPTPRGSGPYNEQFF. This chain connects TRBV11-2 to TRBJ2-1; checking the TCRdb D call of TRBD2 is not possible without DNA. The germline V gene has CDR1 SGHAT and CDR2 FQNNGV. The CDR3 consists of 18 residues.

The V gene is TRBV7-9, the J gene TRBJ1-2. The CDR3 is made up of 14 amino acids. Germline V gives CDR1 SEHNR, CDR2 FQNEAQ (reference sequence). CDR3 protein: CASSLVGASYGYTF.

J is TRBJ2-1 and V is TRBV11-2; TCRdb's D call of TRBD1 is untestable without DNA. Germline V lookup: CDR1 SGHAT, CDR2 FQNNGV. This CDR3 is 19 amino acids long. CDR3 loop: CASSPPFVMGGYLYNEQFF.

The chain carries TRBV29-1 and TRBJ2-7; the D gene TCRdb calls, TRBD2, cannot be checked with no DNA. Germline CDR1 reads SQVTM; CDR2 reads ANQGSEA. CDR3 length equals 12 residues. CDR3 sequence reads: CSVEGLADEQYF.

V is TRBV18 and J is TRBJ1-1; TCRdb proposes TRBD1, but this gene call is untestable without DNA. CDR3 length: 13 residues. The V gene's germline CDR1 is KGHSH and CDR2 LQKENI. The CDR3: CASSPGQNTEAFF.